This T cell receptor (beta chain) was profiled in a study of shared clonotypes between healthy human individuals. General study findings and limits: Tissue TCR repertoires likely differ from these blood-only repertoires. Researchers found naive subsets generally carried larger estimated richness than memory subsets. The genetic and exposure-history diversity represented was limited by few donors.

For this clone: Antigen: not known.

The assay was immunoSEQ multiplex PCR, and TCRdb's table has in-frame clones only and misses some. Of under 850,000 clones in the sample, roughly 72% were seen once. Specimen: memory CD4+ T cells sorted from blood. Sample subset: CD45RA-negative fraction. The sequence was obtained from a woman aged 25 to 45 in good health.

In nucleotides, the CDR3 is TGTGCCAGCAGCTTAGGACAGGGGGCCCTCTATGGCTACACCTTC. It yields the protein CASSLGQGALYGYTF. This rearrangement joins TRBV7-9 to TRBJ1-2; TRBD1 matches at 10 bases. Looked up from germline, CDR1 is SEHNR and CDR2 is FQNEAQ (reference sequence). The V segment lost 1 base and the J segment 4 bases; nucleotides outside the gene matches: 3. This CDR3 spans 15 amino acids. Together with reference TRBV7-9 and TRBJ1-2, the CDR3 gives the full variable domain: DTGVSQNPRHKITKRGQNVTFRCDPISEHNRLYWYRQTLGQGPEFLTYFQNEAQLEKSRLLSDRFSAERPKGSFSTLEIQRTEQGDSAMYLCASSLGQGALYGYTFGSGTRLTVV.